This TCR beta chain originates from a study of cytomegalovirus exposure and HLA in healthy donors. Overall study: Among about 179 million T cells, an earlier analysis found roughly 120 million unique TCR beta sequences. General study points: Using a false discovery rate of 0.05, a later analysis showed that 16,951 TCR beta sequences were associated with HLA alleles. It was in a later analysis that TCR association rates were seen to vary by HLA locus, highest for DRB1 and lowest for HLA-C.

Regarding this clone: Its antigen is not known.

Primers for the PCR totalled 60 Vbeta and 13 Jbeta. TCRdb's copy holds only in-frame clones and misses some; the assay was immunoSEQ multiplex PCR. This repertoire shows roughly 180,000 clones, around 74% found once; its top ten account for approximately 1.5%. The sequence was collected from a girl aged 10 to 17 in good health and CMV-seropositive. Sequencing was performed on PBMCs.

CDR3 region: CASSLRDSSTDTQYF. The CDR3 DNA reads TGTGCCAGCAGTCTACGGGACAGTAGCACAGATACGCAGTATTTT. This chain links TRBV7-9 with TRBJ2-3; 7 nucleotides align to TRBD1. J gave up 0 bases and V 6 bases, and 6 bases lay outside the gene matches. The germline gives CDR1 SEHNR, CDR2 FQNEAQ (reference sequence). This CDR3 is built from 15 residues.